The 17 T cell receptor beta chains in this list originate from one sample, sequenced in a study of blood T cell repertoires in COVID-19. Sequenced by immunoSEQ multiplex PCR; TCRdb stores in-frame clones only, minus some. The sample lists around 290,000 clones; 88% were seen once. Sequencing was performed on PBMCs or T cells enriched from blood (not recorded which). All receptors come from a woman in her sixties in a cohort exposed to, infected with or recovered from COVID-19 (not recorded which).

This rearrangement joins TRBV20-1 to TRBJ2-7; D is possibly TRBD2 (5 bases). The V gene's germline CDR1 is DFQATT and CDR2 SNEGSKA (reference sequence). This CDR3 region has 11 residues. Trimming took off 4 bases at V and 3 bases at J, with 7 bases between the two ends. CDR3 region: CSAKGDYEQYF. In DNA form, the CDR3 reads TGCAGTGCTAAGGGAGACTACGAGCAGTACTTC.

This clone came up once. The CDR3 coding sequence is TGTGCCAGCAGCTCTTTTAGCGGAGGAAGCAATGAGCAGTTCTTC. It encodes CASSSFSGGSNEQFF. The V and J genes are TRBV11-3 and TRBJ2-1; perhaps TRBD2 as D (6 bases). Trimming removed 4 bases from V and 6 bases from J, with 16 bases in between. This CDR3 region has 15 residues. Germline CDR1 SGHNT, CDR2 YENEEA.

This chain uses TRBV30 with TRBJ1-1; D might be TRBD1 (5 bases). CDR1 and CDR2 from the germline V gene are GTSNPN and SVGIG (reference sequence). V lost 4 bases and J 1 base, leaving 7 bases between the germline ends. There are 12 residues in the CDR3. CDR3 in amino acids: CAWTDRNTEAFF. For the CDR3, the DNA is TGTGCCTGGACCGACAGGAACACTGAAGCTTTCTTT.

The chain links TRBV6-1 to TRBJ2-1; D is possibly TRBD2 (6 bases). V dropped 1 base and J dropped 4 bases, with 11 bases sitting between them. The CDR3 loop spans 15 amino acids. Per the germline V gene, CDR1 is MNHNS and CDR2 is SASEGT. The CDR3 region has the DNA TGTGCCAGCAGTGAAGGGGTGGGGGGATACAATGAGCAGTTCTTC. As protein: CASSEGVGGYNEQFF.

The V gene is TRBV7-2, the J gene TRBJ2-3; tentative D call: TRBD1 (5 bases). The CDR3 runs to 15 residues. Germline CDR1 is SGHTA and CDR2 is FQGNSA. Trimming left V 4 bases short and J 0 bases short, with 11 bases between. As DNA, the CDR3 is TGTGCCAGCAGCTCCAGGGTCCTAAGCACAGATACGCAGTATTTT. Its translation: CASSSRVLSTDTQYF.

This chain uses TRBV7-8 with TRBJ2-7; TRBD1 matches at 8 bases. The length of the CDR3 is 14 residues. Per the germline V gene, CDR1 is SGHVS and CDR2 is FQNEAQ. The junction had 6 bases not matched to a gene; V was cut back by 5 bases and J by 3 bases. CDR3 in amino acids: CASSPGQVDYEQYF. In nucleotides, the CDR3 is TGTGCCAGCAGCCCGGGACAGGTCGACTACGAGCAGTACTTC.

The chain combines TRBV6-5 with TRBJ1-6; 7 nucleotides align to TRBD1. With 4 bases clipped from V and 7 bases from J, the junction kept 10 bases outside the gene matches. There are 16 residues in the CDR3. In germline, CDR1 is MNHEY, CDR2 SVGAGI. The CDR3 DNA sequence: TGTGCCAGCAGTTTCGGGACAGCCTCCCCGAATTCACCCCTCCACTTT. It is translated as CASSFGTASPNSPLHF.

This chain links TRBV7-8 with TRBJ1-1; possibly TRBD1 for D (5 bases). Germline V gene lookup returns CDR1 SGHVS and CDR2 FQNEAQ. V lost 1 base and J 4 bases, leaving 16 bases between the germline ends. This CDR3 spans 16 amino acids. The CDR3 protein is CASSLDGGRMSTEAFF. The CDR3 DNA follows: TGTGCCAGCAGCTTAGATGGGGGGAGGATGAGCACTGAAGCTTTCTTT.

This rearrangement joins TRBV28 to TRBJ1-1; D may be TRBD1 (6 bases). This CDR3 has 15 amino acids. Trimming removed 4 bases from V and 1 base from J, with 13 bases in between. The germline gives CDR1 MDHEN, CDR2 SYDVKM. CDR3 in amino acids: CASSSPGQRNTEAFF. CDR3 nucleotides: TGTGCCAGCAGTTCCCCCGGACAGAGGAACACTGAAGCTTTCTTT.

The chain uses TRBV5-1 and TRBJ1-2; the D gene is possibly TRBD1 (5 bases). CDR3 length: 14 residues. V lost 3 bases, J lost 5 bases, and 14 bases lay in between. The germline gives CDR1 SGHRS, CDR2 YFSETQ. The CDR3 DNA follows: TGCGCCAGCAGCTCAAAAAGACAGCCTTATGGCTACACCTTC. This gives the protein CASSSKRQPYGYTF.

This rearrangement joins TRBV24-1 to TRBJ2-1, with 14 bases fitting TRBD2. This CDR3 region has 17 residues. The ends lost 2 bases at V and 4 bases at J; junction bases unmatched: 3. Germline CDR1 reads KGHDR; CDR2 reads SFDVKD. Written as DNA, the CDR3 is TGTGCCACCAGTGATTGGGGGACTAGCGGGAGTTACAATGAGCAGTTCTTC. Translating it yields CATSDWGTSGSYNEQFF.

The chain joins TRBV6-5 to TRBJ1-1, with a possible D match to TRBD1 (5 bases). Germline-derived CDR1 and CDR2 are MNHEY and SVGAGI. V shed 6 bases and J shed 2 bases, with 10 bases lying between them. The CDR3 is 13 amino acids. CDR3 protein: CASSWQGNTEAFF. DNA for the CDR3: TGTGCCAGCAGCTGGCAGGGCAACACTGAAGCTTTCTTT.

The chain links TRBV3-1 (or the pseudogene TRBV3-2) to TRBJ1-1; 7 bases align to TRBD1. The CDR3 loop spans 14 amino acids. V trimming: 5 bases; J trimming: 1 base; junction bases outside the gene matches: 4. Germline CDR1 is LGHDT and CDR2 is YNNKEL (reference sequence). CDR3 DNA sequence: TGTGCCAGCAGCAGAAACAGGGGGAACACTGAAGCTTTCTTT. It translates to CASSRNRGNTEAFF.

This chain uses TRBV7-9 with TRBJ2-7; 12 bases match TRBD2. Trimming at V came to 4 bases and at J to 2 bases, leaving 6 bases not matched to a gene. Germline V gene lookup returns CDR1 SEHNR and CDR2 FQNEAQ (reference sequence). This CDR3 contains 16 residues. The CDR3 here is CASSYSLAGGPYEQYF. As DNA, the CDR3 is TGTGCCAGCAGCTACTCCCTAGCGGGAGGGCCCTACGAGCAGTACTTC.

The J gene is TRBJ1-5, the V gene TRBV6-5; 8 nucleotides align to TRBD1. The trim removed 6 bases at V and 6 bases at J, leaving 7 bases unmatched. The CDR3 runs to 14 residues. Germline V gives CDR1 MNHEY, CDR2 SVGAGI. The CDR3 here is CASRDRGGGQPQHF. Here the CDR3 DNA reads TGTGCCAGCAGAGACAGGGGTGGAGGTCAGCCCCAGCATTTT.

The chain joins TRBV28 to TRBJ1-5, with a weak D call TRBD1 (5 bases). This CDR3 comprises 14 residues. CDR1 and CDR2 from the germline V gene are MDHEN and SYDVKM. Trimming removed 7 bases at V and 3 bases at J, with 13 bases between. The CDR3 DNA follows: TGTGCCAGCAAGGGTGGGGCGTACAATCAGCCCCAGCATTTT. Translating it yields CASKGGAYNQPQHF. Drawing the rest from reference TRBV28 and TRBJ1-5, the complete variable domain is DVKVTQSSRYLVKRTGEKVFLECVQDMDHENMFWYRQDPGLGLRLIYFSYDVKMKEKGDIPEGYSVSREKKERFSLILESASTNQTSMYLCASKGGAYNQPQHFGDGTRLSIL.

The CDR3 reads CASSAATGANYGYTF. In DNA form, the CDR3 reads TGTGCCAGCAGTGCAGCTACAGGGGCTAACTATGGCTACACCTTC. The chain is built from TRBV6-1 and TRBJ1-2; 7 positions match TRBD1. Germline values: CDR1 MNHNS, CDR2 SASEGT. J lost 0 bases, V lost 4 bases, and 5 bases had no gene match. CDR3 size: 15 residues.